Included here is one T cell receptor beta chain sequence, with context. The data stem from a study of control samples from healthy donors and cancer patients. The repertoire was sequenced with immunoSEQ multiplex PCR; TCRdb's copy has only in-frame clones and lacks some. The table has about 140,000 clones, about 85% seen once. J was trimmed by 1 base and V by 3 bases; bases with no gene match: 4. The CDR3 totals 15 residues. The germline V gene has CDR1 SNHLY and CDR2 FYNNEI. V usage is TRBV2 and J usage is TRBJ1-1, with 8 bases matching TRBD1. The clonotype was recovered from a woman in her 30s in good health. Sequencing was performed on blood. The CDR3 protein is CASSDQGATNTEAFF. CDR3 in DNA: TGTGCCAGCAGTGATCAGGGGGCAACGAACACTGAAGCTTTCTTT.